Presented here are 14 T cell receptor beta chains from one specimen sequenced in a study of OX40 agonist ivuxolimab in advanced cancers. The method was immunoSEQ multiplex PCR; TCRdb's version includes in-frame clones alone and lacks a portion of them. The table lists about 14,000 clones, 84% of them singletons. Sequences were derived from CD4+ or CD8+ T cells sorted from blood, sampled in a trial of the OX40 agonist ivuxolimab. The receptor set was obtained from an adult with an advanced solid tumor such as melanoma, head and neck, liver or kidney cancer.

The chain uses TRBV11-2 and TRBJ2-6; D is perhaps TRBD2 (5 bases). Trimming removed 6 bases at V and 3 bases at J, with 15 bases between. Germline CDR1 is SGHAT and CDR2 is FQNNGV. The CDR3 is made up of 16 amino acids. The CDR3 reads CASRKKGVYGANVLTF. The CDR3 DNA reads as TGTGCCAGCAGAAAAAAGGGAGTTTATGGGGCCAACGTCCTGACTTTC.

The count of this clone is one. J is TRBJ1-6 and V is TRBV9, with no clear D. The length of the CDR3 is 16 residues. Looked up from germline, CDR1 is SGDLS and CDR2 is YYNGEE. The germline V and J ends were trimmed by 3 bases and 0 bases, with 10 bases remaining between them. CDR3 DNA: TGTGCCAGCAGCGCAGTTCCGAGCTCCTATAATTCACCCCTCCACTTT. This codes for CASSAVPSSYNSPLHF.

The chain recombines TRBV6-5 with TRBJ2-7, with 10 nucleotides matching TRBD2. With V trimmed by 8 bases and J by 3 bases, 10 bases remained unmatched. Per germline, CDR1 MNHEY and CDR2 SVGAGI. The CDR3 is 15 residues long. The DNA of the CDR3 is TGTGCCAGCCGTCGCGTAACTAGCGGGATCTACGAGCAGTACTTC. It is translated as CASRRVTSGIYEQYF.

The chain is built from TRBV7-9 and TRBJ2-7; D remains unclear. From germline, CDR1 is SEHNR and CDR2 FQNEAQ (reference sequence). V was trimmed by 1 base and J by 7 bases, leaving 11 bases between them. The CDR3 consists of 13 residues. CDR3: CASSLEGTVEQYF. The CDR3 nucleotides read TGTGCCAGCAGCTTAGAAGGCACCGTGGAGCAGTACTTC.

The V call is TRBV13, the J call TRBJ2-5; tentative D call: TRBD2 (7 bases). This CDR3 region has 15 residues. V shed 5 bases and J shed 5 bases, with 18 bases lying between them. CDR1 and CDR2 from the germline V gene are PRHDT and FYEKMQ (reference sequence). The CDR3 protein is CASSRSSGGGETQYF. As DNA, the CDR3 is TGTGCCAGCAGCCGCTCCTCGGGGGGCGGGGAGACCCAGTACTTC.

The rearrangement links TRBV12-2 to TRBJ2-7; the DNA was not used to check the table's D call, TRBD2. TRBV12-2 is described as a pseudogene. This CDR3 is built from 18 residues. As DNA, the CDR3 is TGTGCAAGTCGCTTAGCCGGTTCTCTAAGCGGGGGGGCCTACGAGCAGTACTTC. Protein sequence: CASRLAGSLSGGAYEQYF.

This clone has a handful of counts. The rearrangement links TRBV19 to TRBJ2-3, with 15 bases identical to TRBD2. V was pared by 7 bases and J by 3 bases, with 5 bases of the junction left unmatched. Germline V gene sequence: CDR1 LNHDA, CDR2 SQIVND (reference sequence). This CDR3 is 16 amino acids long. CDR3: CASTRTSGGATDTQYF. As DNA, the CDR3 is TGTGCCAGTACTCGGACTAGCGGGGGGGCAACAGATACGCAGTATTTT.

J is TRBJ1-1 and V is TRBV7-2; D gene uncertain. This CDR3 spans 15 amino acids. Trimming left V 3 bases short and J 3 bases short, with 14 bases between. Germline V gene lookup returns CDR1 SGHTA and CDR2 FQGNSA. The CDR3 protein is CASSLADGLYTEAFF. The CDR3 DNA follows: TGTGCCAGCAGCTTGGCGGACGGGTTATACACTGAAGCTTTCTTT.

This CDR3 reads CASSLNWGARYTF. The CDR3 DNA follows: TGTGCCAGCAGCTTAAATTGGGGGGCGCGCTACACCTTC. V gene TRBV11-2 combines with J gene TRBJ1-2; D might be TRBD1 (6 bases). The ends were cut back, 2 bases at V and 9 bases at J, with 13 bases in the middle. CDR1 is SGHAT, CDR2 FQNNGV, per germline. The CDR3 length is 13 residues. The whole variable domain, remainder taken from reference TRBV11-2 and TRBJ1-2, is EAGVAQSPRYKIIEKRQSVAFWCNPISGHATLYWYQQILGQGPKLLIQFQNNGVVDDSQLPKDRFSAERLKGVDSTLKIQPAKLEDSAVYLCASSLNWGARYTFGSGTRLTVV.

The V gene is TRBV7-9, the J gene TRBJ2-7; TRBD2 aligns across 8 bases. Trimming removed 5 bases from V and 6 bases from J; junction bases left unmatched: 15. The germline V gene has CDR1 SEHNR and CDR2 FQNEAQ (reference sequence). The CDR3 runs 16 residues. The CDR3 sequence is CASSPAWEREQPEQYF. In DNA form, the CDR3 reads TGTGCCAGCAGCCCAGCGTGGGAGCGGGAGCAGCCCGAGCAGTACTTC.

The rearrangement joins TRBV9 to TRBJ1-1, with 8 positions matching TRBD1. Trimming removed 0 bases from V and 10 bases from J; junction bases left unmatched: 11. Germline V gene data show CDR1 as SGDLS and CDR2 as YYNGEE. The CDR3 sequence is 15 residues long. CDR3 region: CASSVGGTGDLGAFF. The CDR3 DNA follows: TGTGCCAGCAGCGTAGGGGGGACAGGTGATCTCGGAGCTTTCTTT.

The chain is built from TRBV25-1 and TRBJ1-6; weak D call: TRBD1 (5 bases). The CDR3 consists of 16 residues. With 7 bases removed from V and 7 bases from J, the gap between germline ends came to 20 bases. From germline, CDR1 is MGHDK and CDR2 SYGVNS. Here the CDR3 reads CASMAGTSTRNSPLHF. CDR3 sequence (DNA): TGTGCCAGCATGGCCGGGACTTCGACCCGGAATTCACCCCTCCACTTT.

This rearrangement joins TRBV4-1 to TRBJ2-2, with 7 bases aligning to TRBD2. The CDR3 consists of 15 residues. V was pared by 4 bases and J by 5 bases, with 7 bases of the junction left unmatched. The germline gives CDR1 MGHRA, CDR2 YSYEKL. CDR3 DNA: TGCGCCAGCAGCCCGTGGGATAGCGGGACCGGGGAGCTGTTTTTT. This sequence encodes CASSPWDSGTGELFF.

This clone showed up just a few times. CDR3 nucleotide sequence: TGTGCCAGTTGTGGCCCAGGGATCAATCAGCCCCAGCATTTT. Its protein product is CASCGPGINQPQHF. The chain joins TRBV19 to TRBJ1-5; a weak D match, TRBD1 (5 bases). Germline loops: CDR1 LNHDA, CDR2 SQIVND (reference sequence). The V and J ends lost 8 bases and 3 bases respectively, with 14 bases between them. CDR3 size: 14 residues.